These 32 T cell receptor beta chains were all obtained from the same sample, sequenced in a study of T cells in localized non-small cell lung cancer (dated by TCRdb to 2020 to 2022). Preparation of the library involved the immunoSEQ multiplex PCR assay. TCRdb obtained this table from immuneACCESS and retained in-frame rearrangements with V and J assigned. These tables miss some clones; where compared with another copy, unresolved V genes account for less than half of the shortfall, and the remainder is unexplained. The sample table holds just under 20,000 clones, of which about 83% were seen once. The ten largest clones capture more than 4% of the sample. The starting material was peripheral blood, obtained before any cancer treatment. These receptors were taken from a man aged 40-75 years with stage I lung adenocarcinoma.

This chain joins TRBV6-6 and TRBJ1-2; D is possibly TRBD1 (6 bases). V shed 1 base and J shed 6 bases, with 9 bases lying between them. The CDR3 has 13 residues. In germline, CDR1 is MNHNY, CDR2 SVGAGI (reference sequence). The CDR3 bases are TGTGCCAGCAGTTACTGGGGGCGGAATGGCTACACCTTC. Residues: CASSYWGRNGYTF.

The V call is TRBV7-2, the J call TRBJ1-2; the D gene is possibly TRBD1 (6 bases). V was shortened by 1 base and J by 6 bases, with 15 bases between the two germline ends. Germline V gives CDR1 SGHTA, CDR2 FQGNSA. The CDR3 covers 15 residues. The CDR3 is CASSLVGGGGDGYTF. CDR3 bases: TGTGCCAGCAGCTTAGTGGGAGGGGGAGGGGATGGCTACACCTTC.

The chain is built from TRBV28 and TRBJ1-1; D gene uncertain. V was cut by 6 bases and J by 1 base, with 12 bases left in between. This CDR3 has 14 amino acids. Germline V gene sequence: CDR1 MDHEN, CDR2 SYDVKM. CDR3 amino acids: CASSSGSPNTEAFF. The CDR3 DNA reads as TGTGCCAGCAGCTCCGGAAGCCCGAACACTGAAGCTTTCTTT.

The rearrangement joins TRBV7-3 to TRBJ2-5, with TRBD2 as a possible D gene (6 bases). CDR3 length: 14 amino acids. V dropped 4 bases and J dropped 7 bases, with 16 bases sitting between them. Per germline, CDR1 SGHTA and CDR2 FQGTGA. CDR3 bases: TGTGCCAGCAGCTCCCGCCCCCACGGGGGGACCCAGTACTTC. This encodes CASSSRPHGGTQYF. Full variable domain (rest looked up from reference TRBV7-3 and TRBJ2-5): GAGVSQTPSNKVTEKGKYVELRCDPISGHTALYWYRQSLGQGPEFLIYFQGTGAADDSGLPNDRFFAVRPEGSVSTLKIQRTERGDSAVYLCASSSRPHGGTQYFGPGTRLLVL.

This clone was recorded a few times. The chain recombines TRBV5-6 with TRBJ2-6; maybe TRBD1 (6 bases). Germline V gene data show CDR1 as SGHDT and CDR2 as YYEEEE. The CDR3 runs 17 residues. Trimming cost V 3 bases and J 0 bases, with 13 bases left between them. CDR3 DNA: TGTGCCAGCAGCTCCGGGACATACCGCTCTGGGGCCAACGTCCTGACTTTC. Translating it yields CASSSGTYRSGANVLTF.

In this sample, this clone turned up a few times. The CDR3 sequence: CASADRVDEKLFF. In DNA form, the CDR3 reads TGTGCCAGCGCGGACAGGGTAGACGAAAAACTGTTTTTT. The chain has TRBV25-1 and TRBJ1-4; 8 bases are shared with TRBD1. The ends lost 8 bases at V and 8 bases at J; junction bases unmatched: 7. Germline V CDR1 and CDR2: MGHDK, SYGVNS. CDR3 length: 13 residues.

The chain combines TRBV2 with TRBJ2-1; 9 nucleotides match TRBD2. The CDR3 runs to 15 residues. The V gene's germline CDR1 is SNHLY and CDR2 FYNNEI. After removal of 5 bases from V and 4 bases from J, the junction contained 6 bases not matched to a gene. CDR3 sequence (DNA): TGTGCCAGCAGTCCCTTTGCGGGAGGGTACAATGAGCAGTTCTTC. Residues: CASSPFAGGYNEQFF.

The rearrangement joins TRBV7-6 to TRBJ2-7; D uncertain. The CDR3 is 11 residues long. Trimming cost V 2 bases and J 7 bases, with 6 bases left between them. Per the germline V gene, CDR1 is SGHVS and CDR2 is FNYEAQ. The CDR3 DNA is TGTGCCAGCAGCTTAAATGGTGAGCAGTACTTC. This codes for CASSLNGEQYF. Complete variable domain (other parts from reference TRBV7-6 and TRBJ2-7): GAGVSQSPRYKVTKRGQDVALRCDPISGHVSLYWYRQALGQGPEFLTYFNYEAQQDKSGLPNDRFSAERPEGSISTLTIQRTEQRDSAMYRCASSLNGEQYFGPGTRLTVT.

The chain employs TRBV27 and TRBJ1-5; TRBD1 might be the D (6 bases). CDR3 size: 12 residues. V was clipped by 10 bases and J by 7 bases, with 14 bases between them. Germline values: CDR1 MNHEY, CDR2 SMNVEV (reference sequence). CDR3: CATKGVNQPQHF. The CDR3 nucleotides are TGTGCCACCAAGGGGGTAAACCAGCCCCAGCATTTT.

The chain has TRBV5-4 and TRBJ2-7; 10 bases map to TRBD2. Germline trimming cut 3 bases from V and 3 bases from J; bases unmatched to any gene: 15. CDR3 length: 18 amino acids. Per germline, CDR1 SGHNT and CDR2 YYREEE (reference sequence). CDR3 bases: TGTGCCAGCAGCTCTAAAGCGGGAGGGTCCCGAGCGGGCTACGAGCAGTACTTC. This encodes CASSSKAGGSRAGYEQYF.

J is TRBJ2-1 and V is TRBV9; 10 bases agree with TRBD2. This CDR3 spans 15 amino acids. CDR1 and CDR2 from the germline V gene are SGDLS and YYNGEE. V shed 1 base, J shed 10 bases, and the junction held 8 bases outside the gene matches. DNA of the CDR3: TGTGCCAGCAGCGTATCGTCTAGCGGGGGACGGGAGCAGTTCTTC. Amino acids: CASSVSSSGGREQFF.

V is TRBV9 and J is TRBJ1-1, with 12 nucleotides matching TRBD1. Germline CDR1 reads SGDLS; CDR2 reads YYNGEE. The CDR3 is 14 residues long. Germline trimming cut 4 bases from V and 5 bases from J; bases unmatched to any gene: 3. CDR3 amino acids: CASSPGQGATEAFF. The CDR3 coding sequence is TGTGCCAGCAGCCCGGGACAGGGGGCAACTGAAGCTTTCTTT.

This clone was seen only once. The V and J genes are TRBV9 and TRBJ1-2; 9 bases agree with TRBD1. The trim removed 0 bases at V and 4 bases at J, leaving 7 bases unmatched. Germline V gene data show CDR1 as SGDLS and CDR2 as YYNGEE. The CDR3 is made up of 16 amino acids. Written as DNA, the CDR3 is TGTGCCAGCAGCGTAGCGGGACAGGGTCATGGCTATGGCTACACCTTC. Translating it yields CASSVAGQGHGYGYTF. The variable domain in full, completed from reference TRBV9 and TRBJ1-2, reads DSGVTQTPKHLITATGQRVTLRCSPRSGDLSVYWYQQSLDQGLQFLIQYYNGEERAKGNILERFSAQQFPDLHSELNLSSLELGDSALYFCASSVAGQGHGYGYTFGSGTRLTVV.

V gene TRBV30 combines with J gene TRBJ1-3; 7 bases match TRBD1. The CDR3 contains 14 residues. Trimming at V came to 2 bases and at J to 2 bases, leaving 3 bases not matched to a gene. The germline CDR1 and CDR2 sequences are GTSNPN and SVGIG (reference sequence). CDR3 protein: CAWSPGQTGNTIYF. The CDR3 nucleotides read TGTGCCTGGAGTCCGGGACAGACTGGAAACACCATATATTTT.

The chain carries TRBV5-1 and TRBJ2-7; 7 bases are a match to TRBD1. Germline CDR1 is SGHRS and CDR2 is YFSETQ. Trimming took 1 base from V and 3 from J; bases not matched to a gene: 7. This CDR3 contains 15 residues. Here the CDR3 reads CASSLPGRQGYEQYF. CDR3 DNA sequence: TGCGCCAGCAGCTTGCCAGGGAGACAGGGCTACGAGCAGTACTTC.

The chain recombines TRBV30 with TRBJ2-1; D possibly corresponds to TRBD2 (6 bases). Trimming took 2 bases from V and 6 from J, leaving 8 bases between them. The CDR3 covers 12 residues. Per the germline V gene, CDR1 is GTSNPN and CDR2 is SVGIG (reference sequence). The CDR3 loop is CAWSLARNEQFF. The CDR3 DNA follows: TGTGCCTGGAGTCTAGCGCGCAATGAGCAGTTCTTC.

The chain links TRBV28 to TRBJ1-4; TRBD1 aligns across 7 bases. The CDR3 totals 14 residues. Unmatched junction bases numbered 7, after V lost 8 bases and J lost 4 bases. The V gene's germline CDR1 is MDHEN and CDR2 SYDVKM. In DNA, the CDR3 is TGTGCCAGCTATACGACAGGGATTAATGAAAAACTGTTTTTT. This codes for CASYTTGINEKLFF.

The chain couples TRBV6-6 to TRBJ2-7, with D maybe TRBD1 (6 bases). Trimming removed 7 bases at V and 2 bases at J, with 18 bases between. The CDR3 covers 15 residues. The germline gives CDR1 MNHNY, CDR2 SVGAGI (reference sequence). The CDR3 nucleotides are TGTGCCAGCACCCGACAGGACCGAACGACCTACGAGCAGTACTTC. Protein product: CASTRQDRTTYEQYF.

V gene TRBV7-8 combines with J gene TRBJ2-3; perhaps TRBD1 as D (6 bases). This CDR3 contains 17 residues. V dropped 4 bases and J dropped 2 bases, with 19 bases sitting between them. Germline lookup yields CDR1 SGHVS and CDR2 FQNEAQ. The CDR3 sequence is CASSSRDTWTPTDTQYF. In nucleotides, the CDR3 is TGTGCCAGCAGCTCCAGGGACACTTGGACCCCCACAGATACGCAGTATTTT.

Only a few counts were recorded for this clone. The V call is TRBV6-5, the J call TRBJ2-1; D is perhaps TRBD1 or TRBD2 (5 bases each). Deletions cut 4 bases from V and 8 bases from J, with 9 bases between. The CDR3 runs 12 residues. Per the germline V gene, CDR1 is MNHEY and CDR2 is SVGAGI. The CDR3 region has the DNA TGTGCCAGCAGTTGGGACGGCTATGAGCAGTTCTTC. Translation: CASSWDGYEQFF.

In this sample, this clone turned up once. The rearrangement joins TRBV28 to TRBJ1-1; D is ambiguous. The CDR3 covers 14 residues. Between the trimmed V and J ends, which lost 2 bases and 4 bases, there was a span of 11 bases. Germline CDR1 reads MDHEN; CDR2 reads SYDVKM. This CDR3 reads CASSLPGRRTEAFF. CDR3 nucleotide sequence: TGTGCCAGCAGTTTACCGGGTCGACGCACTGAAGCTTTCTTT.

Written as DNA, the CDR3 is TGTGCCAGCAGCTTAAACAGGGCGGAGACCCAGTACTTC. Amino acid sequence: CASSLNRAETQYF. The chain has TRBV7-6 and TRBJ2-5; weak D call: TRBD1 (6 bases). From germline, CDR1 is SGHVS and CDR2 FNYEAQ. The CDR3 length is 13 residues. Trimming pared 2 bases from V and 5 bases from J, leaving 9 bases between.

CDR3: CASSPAQETQYF. In DNA, the CDR3 is TGTGCCAGCAGTCCAGCCCAAGAGACCCAGTACTTC. The chain recombines TRBV6-1 with TRBJ2-5; D remains ambiguous. Trimming took off 5 bases at V and 1 base at J, with 5 bases between the two ends. Germline V lookup: CDR1 MNHNS, CDR2 SASEGT. The CDR3 is 12 amino acids.

This sequence joins TRBV10-3 and TRBJ2-1, with D tentatively TRBD1 (6 bases). Germline CDR1 reads ENHRY; CDR2 reads SYGVKD. The CDR3 sequence is 16 residues long. V lost 2 bases to trimming and J lost 0 bases, with 11 bases between them. CDR3 sequence (DNA): TGTGCCATCAGTGAGCGACAGGTCAGCTCCTACAATGAGCAGTTCTTC. Translated, it gives CAISERQVSSYNEQFF.

The gene calls are TRBV2 and TRBJ2-3, with D unresolved. Looked up from germline, CDR1 is SNHLY and CDR2 is FYNNEI. Trimming took 11 bases from V and 1 from J, leaving 13 bases between them. The CDR3 is 13 residues long. The CDR3 nucleotides read TGTGCCTCGGACGCGTCGGGCACAGATACGCAGTATTTT. Translating it yields CASDASGTDTQYF.

The chain carries TRBV30 and TRBJ2-1; the D call may be TRBD1 or TRBD2 (5 bases each). Germline assignment: CDR1 GTSNPN and CDR2 SVGIG (reference sequence). V dropped 3 bases and J dropped 3 bases, with 15 bases sitting between them. The CDR3 has 15 amino acids. CDR3 nucleotides: TGTGCCTGGAGCCTGACAGCTAGCCTCTACAATGAGCAGTTCTTC. As protein: CAWSLTASLYNEQFF.

CDR3 DNA sequence: TGCGCCAGCAGTGAGTCGACTATTTGGGATACGCAGTATTTT. Translated: CASSESTIWDTQYF. This chain connects TRBV10-2 to TRBJ2-3, with a tentative D call TRBD2 (5 bases). V was cut by 0 bases and J by 6 bases, with 10 bases left in between. There are 14 residues in the CDR3. Germline V CDR1 and CDR2: WSHSY, SAAADI.

The chain links TRBV11-2 to TRBJ1-4; TRBD1 aligns across 7 bases. Germline CDR1 and CDR2: SGHAT and FQNNGV. The J segment lost 8 bases and the V segment lost 9 bases, leaving 9 bases of the junction unmatched. The length of the CDR3 is 13 residues. CDR3 DNA: TGTGCCAGTGCCAGGGGGATCGGGGAAAAACTGTTTTTT. This codes for CASARGIGEKLFF.

CDR3 bases: TGTGCCAGCAGTTACGACGATTCCAGGGGCTATGGCTACACCTTC. Its translation is CASSYDDSRGYGYTF. J is TRBJ1-2 and V is TRBV6-5, with D maybe TRBD1 (6 bases). Trimming removed 2 bases from V and 4 bases from J, with 14 bases in between. The CDR3 is made up of 15 amino acids. Germline V gene sequence: CDR1 MNHEY, CDR2 SVGAGI.

This clone was seen a handful of times. The chain couples TRBV14 to TRBJ2-7; D is uncertain. CDR1 is SGHDN, CDR2 FVKESK, per germline. This CDR3 contains 11 residues. Trimming cost V 3 bases and J 8 bases, with 8 bases left between them. The CDR3 loop reads CASSHGFKQYF. In DNA, the CDR3 is TGTGCCAGCAGCCACGGGTTTAAGCAGTACTTC.

The table lists this clone with a count of one. The V and J genes are TRBV19 and TRBJ2-7; D is unclear. Germline V CDR1 and CDR2: LNHDA, SQIVND (reference sequence). This CDR3 has 11 residues. The V end was cut by 4 bases, the J end by 4 bases, with 5 bases between. DNA for the CDR3: TGTGCCAGTAGTAATTATTACGAGCAGTACTTC. This gives the protein CASSNYYEQYF.

V is TRBV7-9 and J is TRBJ2-7; the match to TRBD1 covers 8 bases. The V gene end was trimmed by 5 bases and the J gene end by 3 bases; junction bases not matched to a gene: 6. Germline V gene data show CDR1 as SEHNR and CDR2 as FQNEAQ (reference sequence). The CDR3 loop spans 14 amino acids. The CDR3 region is CASSHRDRNYEQYF. The CDR3 nucleotides are TGTGCCAGCAGCCACCGGGACAGGAACTACGAGCAGTACTTC.